These 10 T cell receptor beta chains originate from one sample sequenced in a study of beta chain features in type 1 diabetes. Of the isolated RNA, all was reverse transcribed, and so the sequenced material was expressed TCRB transcripts. Clones were sequenced by immunoSEQ multiplex PCR, and TCRdb holds only the in-frame ones, with some missing. Of 200,000 to 300,000 clones in the sample, about 20% were seen once. Their target antigens are unknown. Study results and caveats: Shortening that was moderate but significant affected the TCRB CDR3s of Type 1 diabetes patients in all four CD4+ subsets.

The sequenced sample consisted of naive CD4+ T cells from blood. The receptors stem from a woman aged 40 to 55 with type 1 diabetes.

This clone has just a few counts. The chain recombines TRBV7-2 with TRBJ2-7, with 8 bases lining up with TRBD2. Germline CDR1 and CDR2: SGHTA and FQGNSA. This CDR3 is 15 amino acids long. V shed 0 bases and J 6 bases; nucleotides not matched to a gene: 7. CDR3 in amino acids: CASSLAPGGPSEQYF. CDR3 in DNA: TGTGCCAGCAGCTTAGCCCCGGGAGGGCCGTCCGAGCAGTACTTC.

V usage is TRBV19 and J usage is TRBJ2-1; the D gene is possibly TRBD2 (5 bases). V was pared by 2 bases and J by 4 bases, with 15 bases between. The CDR3 is 16 amino acids. Germline V gene lookup returns CDR1 LNHDA and CDR2 SQIVND (reference sequence). The CDR3 here is CASSISGGRAYNEQFF. CDR3 DNA: TGTGCCAGTAGTATATCCGGCGGGCGGGCATACAATGAGCAGTTCTTC.

V gene TRBV30 combines with J gene TRBJ1-5; no clear D. With 2 bases removed from V and 4 bases from J, the gap between germline ends came to 6 bases. This CDR3 region has 12 residues. Germline CDR1 GTSNPN, CDR2 SVGIG (reference sequence). The CDR3 region is CAWSRENQPQHF. The CDR3 DNA follows: TGTGCCTGGAGTAGGGAGAATCAGCCCCAGCATTTT.

This clone was observed a few times. The chain employs TRBV6-6 and TRBJ2-5; 10 bases match TRBD1. There are 15 residues in the CDR3. V lost 4 bases and J lost 1; bases outside the gene matches: 3. From germline, CDR1 is MNHNY and CDR2 SVGAGI (reference sequence). The CDR3 nucleotides read TGTGCCAGCAGTTCCCGGGACAGGGGCCAAGAGACCCAGTACTTC. Its translation is CASSSRDRGQETQYF.

This clone was recorded a few times. The chain recombines TRBV5-8 with TRBJ1-6; D might be TRBD1 (5 bases). Deletions cut 4 bases from V and 8 bases from J, with 19 bases between. The CDR3 has 16 amino acids. CDR1 SGHTS and CDR2 YDEGEE come from the germline V gene. This chain's CDR3 is CASSPTGPQAHSPLHF. The CDR3, as DNA: TGTGCCAGCAGCCCCACAGGACCCCAAGCCCATTCACCCCTCCACTTT.

The sample holds a few counts of this clone. The chain joins TRBV30 to TRBJ2-1; 14 nucleotides agree with TRBD2. This CDR3 is 16 amino acids long. Per germline, CDR1 GTSNPN and CDR2 SVGIG (reference sequence). J lost 7 bases, V lost 2 bases, and 7 bases had no gene match. The CDR3 nucleotides are TGTGCCTGGAGTTTACCGGGACTAGCGGGAGTAAATGAGCAGTTCTTC. Residues: CAWSLPGLAGVNEQFF. Variable domain in full (rest from reference TRBV30 and TRBJ2-1): SQTIHQWPATLVQPVGSPLSLECTVEGTSNPNLYWYRQAAGRGLQLLFYSVGIGQISSEVPQNLSASRPQDRQFILSSKKLLLSDSGFYLCAWSLPGLAGVNEQFFGPGTRLTVL.

The J gene is TRBJ2-7, the V gene TRBV19; D is possibly TRBD1 (5 bases). Between the trimmed V and J ends, which lost 1 base and 5 bases, there was a span of 12 bases. Germline CDR1 LNHDA, CDR2 SQIVND (reference sequence). This CDR3 comprises 14 residues. The CDR3 nucleotides are TGTGCCAGTAGTATAGTCCTAGACAGCCACGAGCAGTACTTC. This translates into CASSIVLDSHEQYF.

This chain connects TRBV28 to TRBJ2-7; the match to TRBD1 covers 9 bases. The V and J ends lost 3 bases and 4 bases, in that order; junction bases with no gene match: 10. The germline V gene has CDR1 MDHEN and CDR2 SYDVKM. The length of the CDR3 is 16 residues. The CDR3 loop is CASSLSNRGHGYEQYF. CDR3 bases: TGTGCCAGCAGTTTGTCCAACAGGGGGCACGGTTACGAGCAGTACTTC.

This clone was found a few times. The rearrangement joins TRBV18 to TRBJ2-5; 8 positions agree with TRBD2. Per the germline V gene, CDR1 is KGHSH and CDR2 is LQKENI. The junction had 6 bases not matched to a gene; V was cut back by 6 bases and J by 3 bases. This CDR3 comprises 14 residues. The CDR3 loop reads CASSLMGLEETQYF. Here the CDR3 DNA reads TGTGCCAGCTCCCTCATGGGACTAGAAGAGACCCAGTACTTC.

The V and J genes are TRBV4-3 and TRBJ1-4; D remains ambiguous. The germline V and J ends were trimmed by 4 bases and 5 bases, with 11 bases remaining between them. There are 14 residues in the CDR3. Germline CDR1 LGHNA, CDR2 YSLEER. CDR3 coding DNA: TGCGCCAGCAGCCCTGGACGGAGGAATGAAAAACTGTTTTTT. It is translated as CASSPGRRNEKLFF.